This T cell receptor (beta chain) stems from a study of control samples from healthy donors and cancer patients. Sequenced by immunoSEQ multiplex PCR; TCRdb stores in-frame clones only, minus some. Of approximately 76,000 clones detected, roughly 84% appear once; the ten largest clones hold more than 9%. This CDR3 is 17 amino acids long. V trimming: 4 bases; J trimming: 2 bases; junction bases outside the gene matches: 11. CDR1 and CDR2 from the germline V gene are SGHRS and YFSETQ. Material for sequencing was PBMCs. The chain has TRBV5-1 and TRBJ1-2; 10 nucleotides line up with TRBD1. This receptor was identified in a man in his 60s with head and neck cancer. The CDR3 region is CASSPTGTGALNYGYTF. CDR3 nucleotide sequence: TGCGCCAGCAGCCCAACCGGGACAGGGGCCCTCAACTATGGCTACACCTTC.